The present T cell receptor (beta chain) was sequenced within a study of T cells in Graves' hyperthyroidism and ophthalmopathy. Study-level information: Specimen type is peripheral blood, collected at initial diagnosis prior to any treatment. Study-wide findings and caveats: For ophthalmopathy, model prediction preceded onset by a median 6.5 months. Researchers report that a 13 V-J model separated ophthalmopathy from stable hyperthyroidism.

The source material, RNA transcripts, was used to amplify TCR beta CDR3 regions. Primed by the HTBI set, a first-round RT-PCR was run on the TCR CDR3. A single record per CDR3 protein comes from TCRdb applying MiXCR to the multiplex PCR reads. The table has roughly 240,000 distinct CDR3 sequences, over 20% seen once. The sample holds a few counts of this clonotype. What it binds is unknown. This CDR3 spans 20 amino acids. The V and J ends lost 0 bases and 0 bases, in that order; junction bases with no gene match: 14. The germline V gene has CDR1 MNHEY and CDR2 SVGEGT. Sequenced material: blood. This rearrangement joins TRBV6-2 or TRBV6-3 to TRBJ2-7; 10 bases are shared with TRBD1. The source of this sequence is a woman between 40 and 50 years old with Graves' ophthalmopathy. The CDR3 loop is CASSYSSLGTGASTSYEQYF. The CDR3, as DNA: TGTGCCAGCAGTTACTCTTCTCTAGGGACAGGGGCCTCCACCTCCTACGAGCAGTACTTC.